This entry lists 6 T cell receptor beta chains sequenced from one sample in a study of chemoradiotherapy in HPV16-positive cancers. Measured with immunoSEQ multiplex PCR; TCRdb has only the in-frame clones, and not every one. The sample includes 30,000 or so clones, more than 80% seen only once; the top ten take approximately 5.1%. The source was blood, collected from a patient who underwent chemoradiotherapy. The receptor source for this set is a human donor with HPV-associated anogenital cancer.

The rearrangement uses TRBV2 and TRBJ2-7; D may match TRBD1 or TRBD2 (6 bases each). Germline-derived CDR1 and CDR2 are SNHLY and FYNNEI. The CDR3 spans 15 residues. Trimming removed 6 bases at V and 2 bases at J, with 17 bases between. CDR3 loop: CASSGWGAQTYEQYF. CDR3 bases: TGTGCCAGCAGCGGGTGGGGGGCCCAAACCTACGAGCAGTACTTC.

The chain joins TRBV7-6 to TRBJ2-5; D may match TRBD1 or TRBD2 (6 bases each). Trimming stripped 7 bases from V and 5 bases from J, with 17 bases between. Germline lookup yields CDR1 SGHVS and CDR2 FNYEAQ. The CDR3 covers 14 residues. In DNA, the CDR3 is TGTGCCAGCACCCTAGTCAGGAGGGGGGAGACCCAGTACTTC. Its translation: CASTLVRRGETQYF. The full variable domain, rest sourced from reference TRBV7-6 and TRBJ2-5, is GAGVSQSPRYKVTKRGQDVALRCDPISGHVSLYWYRQALGQGPEFLTYFNYEAQQDKSGLPNDRFSAERPEGSISTLTIQRTEQRDSAMYRCASTLVRRGETQYFGPGTRLLVL.

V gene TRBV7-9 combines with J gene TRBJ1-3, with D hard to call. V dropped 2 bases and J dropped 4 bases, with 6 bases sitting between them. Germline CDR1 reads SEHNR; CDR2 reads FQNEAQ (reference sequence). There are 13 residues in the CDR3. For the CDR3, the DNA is TGTGCCAGCAGCTTATTCGGGGGAAACACCATATATTTT. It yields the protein CASSLFGGNTIYF.

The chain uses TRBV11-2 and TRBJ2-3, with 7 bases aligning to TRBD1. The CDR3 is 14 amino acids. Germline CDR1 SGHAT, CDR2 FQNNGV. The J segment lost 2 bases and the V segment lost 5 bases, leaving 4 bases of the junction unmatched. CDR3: CASSHDRDTDTQYF. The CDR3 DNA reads TGTGCCAGCAGCCATGACAGGGACACAGATACGCAGTATTTT.

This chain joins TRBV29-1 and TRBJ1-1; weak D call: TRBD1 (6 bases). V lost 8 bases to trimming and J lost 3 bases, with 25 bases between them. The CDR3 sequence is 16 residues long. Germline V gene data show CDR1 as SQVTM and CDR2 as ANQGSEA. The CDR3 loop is CSTRRGGASRDTEAFF. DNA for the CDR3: TGCAGCACCCGGAGGGGGGGGGCTTCTAGGGACACTGAAGCTTTCTTT.

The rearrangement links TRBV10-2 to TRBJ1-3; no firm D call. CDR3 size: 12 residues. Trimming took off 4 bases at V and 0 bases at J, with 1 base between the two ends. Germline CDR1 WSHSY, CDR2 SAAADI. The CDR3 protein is CASSVSGNTIYF. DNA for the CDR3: TGCGCCAGCAGTGTCTCTGGAAACACCATATATTTT.